This TCR beta chain was sequenced in a study of blood T cells in healthy people across ages. Concerning this clonotype itself: What it binds is not known.

This CDR3 has 17 amino acids. Germline V gene sequence: CDR1 SGHDT, CDR2 YYEEEE. With a J-beta primer mix and a sample-barcoded 5' primer, a second PCR ran roughly 6 to 11 cycles. Sequencing yielded, for each sample, at least 2.5 million paired-end reads carrying CDR3. From the 5' RACE reads, TCRdb called clonotypes with MiXCR, one entry per CDR3 protein. Here the sample spans 1,800,000 or so distinct CDR3 sequences, approximately 40% being singletons. Study conclusions and caveats: With naive T cell percentage, TCR beta diversity showed a strong correlation. A roughly linear fall in TCR beta diversity per million T cells was seen with increasing age. The diversity estimates, figures obtained from one million T cells, were considered underestimates.

The chain couples TRBV5-6 to TRBJ2-4, with D possibly being TRBD2 (5 bases). The end of the DNA is better explained by TRBJ2-7, so the J call may be wrong. Sequenced: blood. The receptor's source is a human donor in good health. The CDR3, as DNA: TGTGCCAGCAGCTTAAAGCCGGGCAGGACGGGGTCCTACGAGCAGTACTTC. Translating it yields CASSLKPGRTGSYEQYF.